Below, one T cell receptor beta chain is given with its context. The sample belongs to a study of CD8+ T cells in alopecia areata. Extracted RNA was reverse transcribed, and the resulting cDNA served as sequencing template. TCRdb's table, derived via immunoSEQ multiplex PCR, lists solely in-frame clones and lacks some. The sample shows more than 90,000 clones, about three fifths of them seen only once. This sample's treatment: oral pan-JAK inhibitor, 5-10 mg twice daily. The germline V gene encodes CDR1 SQVTM and CDR2 ANQGSEA. The V and J ends lost 6 bases and 4 bases, in that order; junction bases with no gene match: 11. This CDR3 region has 14 residues.

The gene calls are TRBV29-1 and TRBJ2-5; the match to TRBD1 covers 7 bases. This sample comprised CD8+ T cells sorted from blood, obtained at week 4, from a patient treated with tofacitinib. The receptor was derived from a human donor with alopecia areata. The CDR3 spells CSVRGGSLGETQYF. CDR3 nucleotides: TGCAGCGTCCGAGGGGGCAGTTTGGGAGAGACCCAGTACTTC. Full variable domain (rest looked up from reference TRBV29-1 and TRBJ2-5): SAVISQKPSRDICQRGTSLTIQCQVDSQVTMMFWYRQQPGQSLTLIATANQGSEATYESGFVIDKFPISRPNLTFSTLTVSNMSPEDSSIYLCSVRGGSLGETQYFGPGTRLLVL.